The 3 T cell receptor beta chains listed next were all sequenced from one sample in a study of T-cell reconstitution after alpha-beta-depleted transplantation in children. Unique molecular identifiers were incorporated during preparation of the TCRbeta library. TCRdb processed the PCR reads anew with MiXCR; each CDR3 protein has one entry. The data hold some 590,000 distinct CDR3 sequences, with 8% to 11% observed a single time. The material sequenced was PBMCs from the stem cell graft donor, taken from the stem cell graft. These receptors all stem from a human donor who donated a stem cell graft to a child with acute myeloid leukemia.

This clonotype occurred many times. The chain has TRBV27 and TRBJ1-6; no reliable D call. With 7 bases removed from V and 0 bases from J, the gap between germline ends came to 10 bases. Germline assignment: CDR1 MNHEY and CDR2 SMNVEV (reference sequence). The CDR3 is 15 amino acids. CDR3: CASTPRSSYNSPLHF. The CDR3 DNA is TGTGCCAGCACTCCCCGTAGCTCCTATAATTCACCCCTCCACTTT.

In its sample, this clonotype was seen a few times. This sequence joins TRBV7-2 and TRBJ1-1; the D gene is possibly TRBD1 (6 bases). The CDR3 sequence is 15 residues long. Germline loops: CDR1 SGHTA, CDR2 FQGNSA. Deletions cut 4 bases from V and 1 base from J, with 13 bases between. Here the CDR3 reads CASSSRQVSNTEAFF. The CDR3 region has the DNA TGTGCCAGCAGCTCGCGACAGGTTTCGAACACTGAAGCTTTCTTT.

The V call is TRBV18, the J call TRBJ1-1; no clear D. Germline assignment: CDR1 KGHSH and CDR2 LQKENI. The CDR3 extends over 13 amino acids. Trimming removed 3 bases from V and 3 bases from J, with 8 bases in between. CDR3 nucleotide sequence: TGTGCCAGCTCACCCATCCCGGACACTGAAGCTTTCTTT. The encoded protein is CASSPIPDTEAFF.